Each of the 23 T cell receptor beta chains below was sequenced from the same sample in a study of blood T cell repertoires in COVID-19. Using immunoSEQ multiplex PCR, the repertoire was profiled, and TCRdb retains in-frame clones only, with some absent. The top ten hold about 8.7% of the sample, which has 110,000 to 150,000 clones, 79% seen once. Material: peripheral blood. The origin of the receptors is a man in his fifties with active or convalescent COVID-19.

This clone was recorded a few times. This rearrangement joins TRBV5-1 to TRBJ1-5; perhaps TRBD1 as D (5 bases). The CDR3 spans 14 residues. CDR1 is SGHRS, CDR2 YFSETQ, per germline. V lost 0 bases to trimming and J lost 4 bases, with 8 bases between them. The CDR3 DNA follows: TGCGCCAGCAGCTTGGGACAGTGGAATCAGCCCCAGCATTTT. It codes for CASSLGQWNQPQHF.

The V gene is TRBV15, the J gene TRBJ1-2, with D possibly being TRBD1 (5 bases). Trimming cost V 0 bases and J 13 bases, with 18 bases left between them. Per germline, CDR1 LNHNV and CDR2 YYDKDF (reference sequence). This CDR3 spans 14 amino acids. The CDR3 loop is CATSRDRFRGEVTF. The CDR3 region has the DNA TGTGCCACCAGCAGAGATCGTTTTCGGGGGGAGGTCACCTTC.

The V call is TRBV30, the J call TRBJ2-5; possible D gene TRBD2, 5 bases. The CDR3 contains 14 residues. The germline V gene has CDR1 GTSNPN and CDR2 SVGIG (reference sequence). Trimming removed 0 bases from V and 0 bases from J, with 8 bases in between. The CDR3: CAWSVSGYQETQYF. CDR3 sequence (DNA): TGTGCCTGGAGTGTCAGCGGCTACCAAGAGACCCAGTACTTC.

The CDR3 DNA reads TGTGCCAGCAGTTCTCTCCTCTTAGGGACAGCGTCCACAGATACGCAGTATTTT. It specifies CASSSLLLGTASTDTQYF. V and J are TRBV28 and TRBJ2-3; 7 bases are a match to TRBD1. The CDR3 length is 18 residues. Losses at the gene ends were 4 bases for V and 2 bases for J; bases not matched to a gene: 15. Germline V lookup: CDR1 MDHEN, CDR2 SYDVKM. Full variable domain (remainder filled in from reference TRBV28 and TRBJ2-3): DVKVTQSSRYLVKRTGEKVFLECVQDMDHENMFWYRQDPGLGLRLIYFSYDVKMKEKGDIPEGYSVSREKKERFSLILESASTNQTSMYLCASSSLLLGTASTDTQYFGPGTRLTVL.

This sequence joins TRBV4-1 and TRBJ2-7; no clear D. Germline V gene sequence: CDR1 MGHRA, CDR2 YSYEKL. V was clipped by 1 base and J by 0 bases, with 10 bases between them. The length of the CDR3 is 15 residues. CDR3 sequence: CASSQVEASSYEQYF. The CDR3 nucleotides read TGCGCCAGCAGCCAAGTTGAGGCCAGCTCCTACGAGCAGTACTTC.

This chain links TRBV28 with TRBJ2-1, with 8 bases matching TRBD2. The germline gives CDR1 MDHEN, CDR2 SYDVKM. The CDR3 contains 16 residues. The junction had 9 bases not matched to a gene; V was cut back by 5 bases and J by 3 bases. CDR3 sequence reads: CASSPWGSGNYNEQFF. In DNA form, the CDR3 reads TGTGCCAGCAGTCCGTGGGGTAGCGGGAACTACAATGAGCAGTTCTTC.

The chain couples TRBV3-1 (or the pseudogene TRBV3-2) to TRBJ1-1, with 8 bases fitting TRBD1. From germline, CDR1 is LGHDT and CDR2 YNNKEL (reference sequence). This CDR3 contains 14 residues. The J segment lost 11 bases and the V segment lost 0 bases, leaving 8 bases of the junction unmatched. The CDR3 region is CASSQEGTGRDAFF. The CDR3 coding sequence is TGTGCCAGCAGCCAAGAAGGGACAGGTCGGGATGCTTTCTTT.

This clone was picked up a small number of times. The CDR3 coding sequence is TGTGCCAGCAGCCCCCGGACAGGGGAGTACAATGAGCAGTTCTTC. As protein: CASSPRTGEYNEQFF. V gene TRBV9 combines with J gene TRBJ2-1; 9 nucleotides match TRBD1. CDR3 size: 15 residues. The germline V gene has CDR1 SGDLS and CDR2 YYNGEE. V shed 4 bases, J shed 4 bases, and the junction held 6 bases outside the gene matches.

This clone was picked up a small number of times. The chain uses TRBV24-1 and TRBJ1-2; the D gene is possibly TRBD1 (5 bases). CDR1 KGHDR and CDR2 SFDVKD come from the germline V gene. Trimming cost V 5 bases and J 0 bases, with 6 bases left between them. This CDR3 contains 13 residues. The CDR3 loop is CATSGGANYGYTF. CDR3 DNA: TGTGCCACCAGTGGGGGGGCTAACTATGGCTACACCTTC.

V is TRBV7-8 and J is TRBJ2-1, with 10 bases aligning to TRBD2. Germline V lookup: CDR1 SGHVS, CDR2 FQNEAQ. J lost 0 bases, V lost 2 bases, and 4 bases had no gene match. The CDR3 loop spans 17 amino acids. As DNA, the CDR3 is TGTGCCAGCAGCTTATATCCTAGCGGGAGCTCCTACAATGAGCAGTTCTTC. This codes for CASSLYPSGSSYNEQFF.

The V gene is TRBV6-5, the J gene TRBJ2-1; 8 positions agree with TRBD1. The CDR3 runs to 15 residues. V shed 2 bases and J 6 bases; nucleotides not matched to a gene: 6. Germline V gene lookup returns CDR1 MNHEY and CDR2 SVGAGI. For the CDR3, the DNA is TGTGCCAGCAGTTACCCGGGACAGGTCCCCAATGAGCAGTTCTTC. Translating gives CASSYPGQVPNEQFF.

This sequence joins TRBV27 and TRBJ2-5; 7 nucleotides match TRBD1. Per the germline V gene, CDR1 is MNHEY and CDR2 is SMNVEV (reference sequence). Losses at the gene ends were 7 bases for V and 0 bases for J; bases not matched to a gene: 8. This CDR3 has 15 residues. CDR3 loop: CASNPTTGNQETQYF. DNA for the CDR3: TGTGCCAGCAACCCCACGACAGGGAACCAAGAGACCCAGTACTTC.

As regards this clone: A junction end diverges from the germline sequence, so it may reflect a read error. This sequence joins TRBV7-7 and TRBJ2-3; 9 nucleotides agree with TRBD1. Germline V gives CDR1 SSHAT, CDR2 FNYEAQ (reference sequence). CDR3 size: 15 residues. CDR3 coding DNA: TGTGCCAGCAGCGAGATTGGGACAGGGCCAGAAACGCAGTATTTT. This translates into CASSEIGTGPETQYF. Supplemented by reference TRBV7-7 and TRBJ2-3, the full variable domain reads GAGVSQSPRYKVTKRGQDVTLRCDPISSHATLYWYQQALGQGPEFLTYFNYEAQPDKSGLPSDRFSAERPEGSISTLTIQRTEQRDSAMYRCASSEIGTGPETQYFGPGTRLTVL.

The chain recombines TRBV10-3 with TRBJ1-1; D gene unclear. The V end was cut by 4 bases, the J end by 6 bases, with 9 bases between. The CDR3 totals 12 residues. Germline loops: CDR1 ENHRY, CDR2 SYGVKD. The CDR3 DNA reads as TGTGCCATCAGTGGCGGTCGGTCTGAAGCTTTCTTT. This translates into CAISGGRSEAFF.

The chain carries TRBV28 and TRBJ2-5, with 13 bases matching TRBD2. The germline V gene encodes CDR1 MDHEN and CDR2 SYDVKM. CDR3 size: 17 residues. Losses at the gene ends were 2 bases for V and 4 bases for J; bases not matched to a gene: 7. This CDR3 is CASSLPTSGRGVETQYF. CDR3 in DNA: TGTGCCAGCAGTTTACCTACTAGCGGGAGGGGGGTAGAGACCCAGTACTTC.

The chain recombines TRBV7-8 with TRBJ2-1, with 9 bases identical to TRBD2. The CDR3 consists of 14 residues. Germline V gene sequence: CDR1 SGHVS, CDR2 FQNEAQ. With 7 bases clipped from V and 6 bases from J, the junction kept 7 bases outside the gene matches. The CDR3 bases are TGTGCCAGCACTATAGCGGGAGAGGTCAATGAGCAGTTCTTC. Residues: CASTIAGEVNEQFF.

This clone was recorded at least ten times. The chain recombines TRBV10-3 with TRBJ2-7; 13 bases line up with TRBD2. Germline values: CDR1 ENHRY, CDR2 SYGVKD. CDR3 length: 15 amino acids. V lost 3 bases to trimming and J lost 6 bases; unmatched junction nucleotides: 5. In DNA form, the CDR3 reads TGTGCCATCAGTGACAGGACTAGCGGGAGCCCCGAGCAGTACTTC. This translates into CAISDRTSGSPEQYF.

The chain recombines TRBV29-1 with TRBJ2-7; possible D gene TRBD2, 6 bases. The germline V and J ends were trimmed by 5 bases and 3 bases, with 11 bases remaining between them. The germline gives CDR1 SQVTM, CDR2 ANQGSEA. The CDR3 sequence is 12 residues long. CDR3 sequence reads: CSVRDSSYEQYF. The DNA for the CDR3 is TGCAGCGTTCGGGACTCAAGCTACGAGCAGTACTTC.

The CDR3 DNA follows: TGTGCCAGCAGCCAAGCGACAGATAATCAGCCCCAGCATTTT. This gives the protein CASSQATDNQPQHF. The genes are TRBV11-2 and TRBJ1-5; TRBD1 might be the D (5 bases). The V end was cut by 5 bases, the J end by 4 bases, with 12 bases between. The CDR3 is 14 residues long. Per the germline V gene, CDR1 is SGHAT and CDR2 is FQNNGV.

The DNA of the CDR3 is TGTGCCAGCAGTTTGGGACAGGGGATCGCAGATACGCAGTATTTT. As protein: CASSLGQGIADTQYF. The chain carries TRBV27 and TRBJ2-3; 10 nucleotides line up with TRBD1. The germline CDR1 and CDR2 sequences are MNHEY and SMNVEV (reference sequence). J lost 4 bases, V lost 3 bases, and 4 bases had no gene match. CDR3 size: 15 residues.

This clone has more than one count but fewer than ten. The gene calls are TRBV6-5 and TRBJ1-4; D is uncertain. V was clipped by 8 bases and J by 6 bases, with 16 bases between them. The CDR3 sequence is 14 residues long. CDR1 and CDR2 from the germline V gene are MNHEY and SVGAGI. CDR3 in amino acids: CASRGLSGDEKLFF. Here the CDR3 DNA reads TGTGCCAGCCGAGGACTCTCCGGGGATGAAAAACTGTTTTTT.

This clone was counted only a few times. The J gene is TRBJ1-2, the V gene TRBV3-1 (or the pseudogene TRBV3-2), with TRBD1 matching 7 bases. The CDR3 loop spans 15 amino acids. CDR1 and CDR2 from the germline V gene are LGHDT and YNNKEL (reference sequence). V gave up 3 bases and J gave up 3 bases; unmatched junction bases: 7. The CDR3, as DNA: TGTGCCAGCAGCCACCCCACAGGGGCCTACTATGGCTACACCTTC. Translation: CASSHPTGAYYGYTF.

The chain has TRBV18 and TRBJ2-7, with 8 bases fitting TRBD1. The CDR3 is made up of 18 amino acids. CDR1 KGHSH and CDR2 LQKENI come from the germline V gene. V lost 2 bases and J lost 2; bases outside the gene matches: 14. This CDR3 reads CASSPGLSWTGLPYEQYF. CDR3 in DNA: TGTGCCAGCTCACCAGGTTTGAGTTGGACAGGGCTACCCTACGAGCAGTACTTC.